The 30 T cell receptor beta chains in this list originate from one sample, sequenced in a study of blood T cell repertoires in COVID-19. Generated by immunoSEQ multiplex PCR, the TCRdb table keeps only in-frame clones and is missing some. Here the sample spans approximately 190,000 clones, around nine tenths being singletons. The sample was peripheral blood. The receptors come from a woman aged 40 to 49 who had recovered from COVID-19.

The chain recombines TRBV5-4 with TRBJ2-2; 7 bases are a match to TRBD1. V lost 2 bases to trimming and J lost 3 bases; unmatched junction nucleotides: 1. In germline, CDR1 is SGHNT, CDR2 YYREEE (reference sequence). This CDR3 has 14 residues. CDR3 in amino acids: CASSFTGDTGELFF. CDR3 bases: TGTGCCAGCAGCTTCACAGGGGACACCGGGGAGCTGTTTTTT. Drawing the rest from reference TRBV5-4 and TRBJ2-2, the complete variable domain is ETGVTQSPTHLIKTRGQQVTLRCSSQSGHNTVSWYQQALGQGPQFIFQYYREEENGRGNFPPRFSGLQFPNYSSELNVNALELDDSALYLCASSFTGDTGELFFGEGSRLTVL.

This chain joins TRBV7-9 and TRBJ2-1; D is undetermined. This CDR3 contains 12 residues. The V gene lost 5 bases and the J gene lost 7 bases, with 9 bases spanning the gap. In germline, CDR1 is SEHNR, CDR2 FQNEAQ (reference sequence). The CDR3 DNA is TGTGCCAGCAGCCGCGTCAATAATGAGCAGTTCTTC. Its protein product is CASSRVNNEQFF.

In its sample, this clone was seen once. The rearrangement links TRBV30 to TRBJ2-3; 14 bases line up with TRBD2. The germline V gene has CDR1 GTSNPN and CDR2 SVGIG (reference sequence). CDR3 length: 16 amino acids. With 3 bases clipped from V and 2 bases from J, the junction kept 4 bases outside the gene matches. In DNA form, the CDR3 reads TGTGCCTGGAGCGAGGGACTAGCGGGAGTCACAGATACGCAGTATTTT. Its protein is CAWSEGLAGVTDTQYF. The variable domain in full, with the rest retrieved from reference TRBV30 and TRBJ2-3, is SQTIHQWPATLVQPVGSPLSLECTVEGTSNPNLYWYRQAAGRGLQLLFYSVGIGQISSEVPQNLSASRPQDRQFILSSKKLLLSDSGFYLCAWSEGLAGVTDTQYFGPGTRLTVL.

CDR3 protein: CASSPRTGGNYGYTF. CDR3 bases: TGTGCCAGCAGCCCAAGGACAGGAGGGAACTATGGCTACACCTTC. The V and J genes are TRBV7-9 and TRBJ1-2; 7 nucleotides align to TRBD1. The CDR3 covers 15 residues. The V and J ends lost 5 bases and 2 bases, in that order; junction bases with no gene match: 8. Per the germline V gene, CDR1 is SEHNR and CDR2 is FQNEAQ (reference sequence).

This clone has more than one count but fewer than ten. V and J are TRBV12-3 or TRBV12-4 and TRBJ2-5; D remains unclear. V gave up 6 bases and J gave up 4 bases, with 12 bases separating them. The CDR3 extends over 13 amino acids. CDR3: CASSPTLGETQYF. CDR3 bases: TGTGCCAGCAGCCCTACCCTAGGAGAGACCCAGTACTTC.

CDR3 amino acids: CAISESLNGADTQYF. In DNA, the CDR3 is TGTGCCATCAGTGAAAGTCTAAATGGAGCAGATACGCAGTATTTT. V and J are TRBV5-4 and TRBJ2-3, with unresolved D. The CDR3 is 15 residues long. V gave up 9 bases and J gave up 4 bases, with 21 bases separating them. CDR1 SGHNT and CDR2 YYREEE come from the germline V gene (reference sequence).

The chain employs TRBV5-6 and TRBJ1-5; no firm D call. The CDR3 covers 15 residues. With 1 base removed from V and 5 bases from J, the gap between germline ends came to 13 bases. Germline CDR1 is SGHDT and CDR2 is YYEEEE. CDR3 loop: CASSLWYGSYQPQHF. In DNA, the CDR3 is TGTGCCAGCAGCTTGTGGTACGGGTCTTATCAGCCCCAGCATTTT.

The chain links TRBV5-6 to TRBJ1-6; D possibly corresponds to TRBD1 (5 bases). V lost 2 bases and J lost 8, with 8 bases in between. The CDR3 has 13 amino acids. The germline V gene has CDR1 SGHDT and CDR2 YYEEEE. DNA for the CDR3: TGTGCCAGCAGCTTAGGGGCTGATTCACCCCTCCACTTT. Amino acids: CASSLGADSPLHF.

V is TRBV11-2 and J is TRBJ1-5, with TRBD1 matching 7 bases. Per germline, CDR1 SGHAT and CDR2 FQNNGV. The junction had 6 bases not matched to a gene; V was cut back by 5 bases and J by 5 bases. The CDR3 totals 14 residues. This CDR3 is CASSLDRSHQPQHF. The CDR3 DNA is TGTGCCAGCAGCCTGGACAGGAGCCATCAGCCCCAGCATTTT.

For the CDR3, the DNA is TGTGCCAGCAGTTACTCGAAAGGAGGTGAGCAGCCCCAGCATTTT. This translates into CASSYSKGGEQPQHF. The rearrangement joins TRBV6-5 to TRBJ1-5; no clear D. Germline-derived CDR1 and CDR2 are MNHEY and SVGAGI. V was trimmed by 0 bases and J by 7 bases, leaving 13 bases between them. The CDR3 has 15 residues.

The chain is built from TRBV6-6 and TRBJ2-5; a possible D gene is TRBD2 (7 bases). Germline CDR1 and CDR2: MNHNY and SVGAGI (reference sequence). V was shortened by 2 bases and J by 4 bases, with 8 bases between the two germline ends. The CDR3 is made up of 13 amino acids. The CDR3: CASSYGGAETQYF. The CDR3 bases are TGTGCCAGCAGTTACGGGGGGGCAGAGACCCAGTACTTC.

The CDR3 sequence is CASSRTWDRGHEQYF. For the CDR3, the DNA is TGTGCCAGCAGTCGGACTTGGGACAGGGGGCACGAGCAGTACTTC. The chain uses TRBV6-5 and TRBJ2-7, with 12 bases that match TRBD1. Germline CDR1 MNHEY, CDR2 SVGAGI. CDR3 length: 15 amino acids. With 5 bases clipped from V and 5 bases from J, the junction kept 7 bases outside the gene matches.

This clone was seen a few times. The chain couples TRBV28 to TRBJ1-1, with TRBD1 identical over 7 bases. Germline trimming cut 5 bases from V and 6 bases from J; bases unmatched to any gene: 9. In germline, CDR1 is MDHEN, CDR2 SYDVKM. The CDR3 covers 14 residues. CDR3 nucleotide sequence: TGTGCCAGCAGTCTCGGACAGGATATTCCTGAAGCTTTCTTT. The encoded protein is CASSLGQDIPEAFF. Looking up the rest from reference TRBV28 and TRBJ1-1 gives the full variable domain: DVKVTQSSRYLVKRTGEKVFLECVQDMDHENMFWYRQDPGLGLRLIYFSYDVKMKEKGDIPEGYSVSREKKERFSLILESASTNQTSMYLCASSLGQDIPEAFFGQGTRLTVV.

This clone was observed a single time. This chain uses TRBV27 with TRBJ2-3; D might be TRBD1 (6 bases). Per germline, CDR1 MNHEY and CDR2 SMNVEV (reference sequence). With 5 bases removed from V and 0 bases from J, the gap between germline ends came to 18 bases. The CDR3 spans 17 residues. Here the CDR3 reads CASSLPSGQLSTDTQYF. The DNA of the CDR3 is TGTGCCAGCAGTCTTCCCAGTGGACAGTTAAGCACAGATACGCAGTATTTT.

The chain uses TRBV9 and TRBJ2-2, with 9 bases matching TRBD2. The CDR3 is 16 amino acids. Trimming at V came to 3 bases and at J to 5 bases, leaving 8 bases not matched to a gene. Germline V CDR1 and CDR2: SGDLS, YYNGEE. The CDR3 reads CASSAVAGEATGELFF. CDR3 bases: TGTGCCAGCAGCGCGGTAGCGGGAGAAGCTACCGGGGAGCTGTTTTTT.

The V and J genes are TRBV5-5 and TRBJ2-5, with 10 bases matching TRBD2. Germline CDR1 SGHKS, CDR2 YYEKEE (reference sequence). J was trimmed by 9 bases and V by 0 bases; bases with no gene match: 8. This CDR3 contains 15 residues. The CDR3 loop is CASSLGGTSDYPQYF. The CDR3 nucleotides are TGTGCCAGCAGCTTGGGCGGGACTAGCGACTATCCCCAGTACTTC.

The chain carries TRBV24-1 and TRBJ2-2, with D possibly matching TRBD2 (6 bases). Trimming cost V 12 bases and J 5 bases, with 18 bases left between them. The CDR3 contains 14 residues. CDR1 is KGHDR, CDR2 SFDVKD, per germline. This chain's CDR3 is CASSPSVGTGELFF. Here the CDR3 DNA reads TGTGCCTCCTCCCCTAGCGTGGGGACCGGGGAGCTGTTTTTT.

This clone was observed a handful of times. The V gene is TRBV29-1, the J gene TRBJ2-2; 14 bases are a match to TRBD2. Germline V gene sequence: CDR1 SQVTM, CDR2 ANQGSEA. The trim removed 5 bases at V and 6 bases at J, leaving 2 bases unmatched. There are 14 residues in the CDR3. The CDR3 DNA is TGCAGCGTTCAGACTAGCGGGAGGGCCGGGGAGCTGTTTTTT. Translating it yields CSVQTSGRAGELFF.

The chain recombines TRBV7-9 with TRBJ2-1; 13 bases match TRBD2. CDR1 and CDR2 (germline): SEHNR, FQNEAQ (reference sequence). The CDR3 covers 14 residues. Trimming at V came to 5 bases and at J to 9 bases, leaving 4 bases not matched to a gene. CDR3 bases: TGTGCCAGCAGCCCGACTAGCGGGAGGACTGAGCAGTTCTTC. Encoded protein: CASSPTSGRTEQFF.

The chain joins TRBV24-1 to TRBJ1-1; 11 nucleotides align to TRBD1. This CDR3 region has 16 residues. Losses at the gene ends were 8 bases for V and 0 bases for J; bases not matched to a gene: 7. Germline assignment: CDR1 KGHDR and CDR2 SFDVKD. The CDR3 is CATNLKDRGLNTEAFF. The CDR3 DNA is TGTGCCACCAACCTCAAGGACAGGGGGCTGAACACTGAAGCTTTCTTT.

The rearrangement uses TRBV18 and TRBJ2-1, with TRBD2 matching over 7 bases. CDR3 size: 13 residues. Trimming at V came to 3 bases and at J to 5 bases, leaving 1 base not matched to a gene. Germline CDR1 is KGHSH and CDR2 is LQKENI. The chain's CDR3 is CASSPGGNNEQFF. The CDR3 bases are TGTGCCAGCTCACCGGGGGGGAACAATGAGCAGTTCTTC.

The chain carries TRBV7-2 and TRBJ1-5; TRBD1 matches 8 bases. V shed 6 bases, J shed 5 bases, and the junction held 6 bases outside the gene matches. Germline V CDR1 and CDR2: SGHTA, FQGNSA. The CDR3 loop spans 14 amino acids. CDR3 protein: CASRQGQGDQPQHF. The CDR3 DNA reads TGTGCCAGCAGACAAGGACAGGGTGATCAGCCCCAGCATTTT. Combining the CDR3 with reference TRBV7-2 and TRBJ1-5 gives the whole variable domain GAGVSQSPSNKVTEKGKDVELRCDPISGHTALYWYRQSLGQGLEFLIYFQGNSAPDKSGLPSDRFSAERTGGSVSTLTIQRTQQEDSAVYLCASRQGQGDQPQHFGDGTRLSIL.

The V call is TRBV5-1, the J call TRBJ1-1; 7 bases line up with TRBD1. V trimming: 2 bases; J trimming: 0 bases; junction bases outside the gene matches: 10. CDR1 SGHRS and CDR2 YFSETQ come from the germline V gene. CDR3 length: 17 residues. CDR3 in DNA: TGCGCCAGCAGCTTCCCCAGGGAAGGGGGCATGAACACTGAAGCTTTCTTT. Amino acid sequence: CASSFPREGGMNTEAFF. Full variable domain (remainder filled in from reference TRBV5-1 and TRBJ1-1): KAGVTQTPRYLIKTRGQQVTLSCSPISGHRSVSWYQQTPGQGLQFLFEYFSETQRNKGNFPGRFSGRQFSNSRSEMNVSTLELGDSALYLCASSFPREGGMNTEAFFGQGTRLTVV.

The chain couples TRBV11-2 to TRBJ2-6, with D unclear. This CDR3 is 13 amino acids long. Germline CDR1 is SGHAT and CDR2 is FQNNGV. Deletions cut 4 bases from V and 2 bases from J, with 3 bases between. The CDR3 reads CASSSTGANVLTF. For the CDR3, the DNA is TGTGCCAGCAGCTCCACTGGGGCCAACGTCCTGACTTTC. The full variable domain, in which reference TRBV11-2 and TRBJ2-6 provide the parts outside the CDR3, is EAGVAQSPRYKIIEKRQSVAFWCNPISGHATLYWYQQILGQGPKLLIQFQNNGVVDDSQLPKDRFSAERLKGVDSTLKIQPAKLEDSAVYLCASSSTGANVLTFGAGSRLTVL.

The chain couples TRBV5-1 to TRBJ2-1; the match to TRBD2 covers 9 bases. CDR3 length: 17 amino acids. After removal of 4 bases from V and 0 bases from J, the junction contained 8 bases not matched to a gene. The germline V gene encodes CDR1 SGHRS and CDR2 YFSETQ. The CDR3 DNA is TGCGCCAGCAGCCCCCAGCTGACTAGCGGCTCCTACAATGAGCAGTTCTTC. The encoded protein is CASSPQLTSGSYNEQFF.

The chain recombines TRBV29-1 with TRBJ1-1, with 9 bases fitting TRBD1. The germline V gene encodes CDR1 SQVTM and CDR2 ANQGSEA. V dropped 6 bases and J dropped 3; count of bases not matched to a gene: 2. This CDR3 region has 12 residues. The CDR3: CSVWDRDTEAFF. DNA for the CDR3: TGCAGCGTCTGGGACAGGGACACTGAAGCTTTCTTT.

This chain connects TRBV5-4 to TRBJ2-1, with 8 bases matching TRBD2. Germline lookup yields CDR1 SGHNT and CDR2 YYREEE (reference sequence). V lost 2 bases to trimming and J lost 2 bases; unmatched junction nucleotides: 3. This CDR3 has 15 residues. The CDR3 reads CASSFSGNPYNEQFF. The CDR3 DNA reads TGTGCCAGCAGCTTTAGCGGGAACCCCTACAATGAGCAGTTCTTC.

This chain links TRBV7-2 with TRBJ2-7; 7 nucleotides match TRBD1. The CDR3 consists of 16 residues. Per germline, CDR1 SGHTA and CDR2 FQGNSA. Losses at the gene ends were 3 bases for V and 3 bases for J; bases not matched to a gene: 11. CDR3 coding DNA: TGTGCCAGCAGCTTTCCCCCGCGGACAGGCTTCTACGAGCAGTACTTC. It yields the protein CASSFPPRTGFYEQYF.

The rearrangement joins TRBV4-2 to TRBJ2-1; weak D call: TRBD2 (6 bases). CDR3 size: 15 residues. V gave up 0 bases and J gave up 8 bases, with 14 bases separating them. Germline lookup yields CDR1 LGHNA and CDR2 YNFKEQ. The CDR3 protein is CASSQERGRVDEQFF. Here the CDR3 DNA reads TGTGCCAGCAGCCAAGAACGGGGGAGAGTCGATGAGCAGTTCTTC.

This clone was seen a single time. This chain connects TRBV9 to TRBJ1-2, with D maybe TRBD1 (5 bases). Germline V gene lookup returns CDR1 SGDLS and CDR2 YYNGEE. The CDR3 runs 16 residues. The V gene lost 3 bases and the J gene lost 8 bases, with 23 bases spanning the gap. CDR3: CASSEWPVGLRWGYTF. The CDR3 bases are TGTGCCAGCAGCGAGTGGCCCGTGGGGCTTAGGTGGGGCTACACCTTC.